The next 24 T cell receptor beta chains were all read from a single sample in a study of blood T cells in healthy people across ages. It was with a sample-barcoded 5' primer and a J-beta primer mix that a second PCR of roughly 7 to 12 cycles was run. TCRdb called the 5' RACE reads again in MiXCR, with one record for every CDR3 protein. The sample lists approximately 780,000 distinct CDR3 sequences; around 25% were seen once. This sample was also put to use in a study of T cells of mothers and their children.

Specimen: blood. These receptors all stem from a boy aged 10-17 years in good health.

In this sample, this clonotype turned up a few times. The chain recombines TRBV28 with TRBJ2-1, with 8 bases aligning to TRBD1. CDR1 is MDHEN, CDR2 SYDVKM, per germline. Germline trimming cut 3 bases from V and 7 bases from J; bases unmatched to any gene: 8. This CDR3 is 15 amino acids long. The chain's CDR3 is CASSFRGLRVNEQFF. In DNA, the CDR3 is TGTGCCAGCAGTTTCAGGGGGCTGAGGGTTAATGAGCAGTTCTTC. The full variable domain, rest sourced from reference TRBV28 and TRBJ2-1, is DVKVTQSSRYLVKRTGEKVFLECVQDMDHENMFWYRQDPGLGLRLIYFSYDVKMKEKGDIPEGYSVSREKKERFSLILESASTNQTSMYLCASSFRGLRVNEQFFGPGTRLTVL.

This clonotype has ten or more counts. The CDR3 reads CSARQGVGETQYF. The CDR3 DNA is TGCAGCGCCCGACAGGGAGTGGGAGAGACCCAGTACTTC. The chain is built from TRBV29-1 and TRBJ2-5; 7 bases are shared with TRBD1. Germline lookup yields CDR1 SQVTM and CDR2 ANQGSEA. CDR3 length: 13 amino acids. Germline trimming cut 7 bases from V and 4 bases from J; bases unmatched to any gene: 9. Using reference TRBV29-1 and TRBJ2-5 for the parts outside the CDR3, the full variable domain is SAVISQKPSRDICQRGTSLTIQCQVDSQVTMMFWYRQQPGQSLTLIATANQGSEATYESGFVIDKFPISRPNLTFSTLTVSNMSPEDSSIYLCSARQGVGETQYFGPGTRLLVL.

The V call is TRBV29-1, the J call TRBJ2-2, with 9 bases aligning to TRBD1. V lost 5 bases, J lost 6 bases, and 4 bases stayed unmatched. The CDR3 length is 13 residues. CDR1 is SQVTM and CDR2 is ANQGSEA in the germline V gene. The CDR3 is CSVSGQGSGELFF. Written as DNA, the CDR3 is TGCAGCGTTAGCGGACAGGGGTCCGGGGAGCTGTTTTTT.

The chain uses TRBV4-1 and TRBJ2-3; 9 nucleotides line up with TRBD2. V dropped 4 bases and J dropped 0; count of bases not matched to a gene: 8. Germline assignment: CDR1 MGHRA and CDR2 YSYEKL. This CDR3 has 17 amino acids. CDR3 DNA sequence: TGCGCCAGCAGCCCCGGAAGCGGGGGGACTAGCACAGATACGCAGTATTTT. Translating gives CASSPGSGGTSTDTQYF.

This chain links TRBV2 with TRBJ2-1; 9 bases are shared with TRBD1. The CDR3 has 14 amino acids. From germline, CDR1 is SNHLY and CDR2 FYNNEI. The junction had 9 bases not matched to a gene; V was cut back by 7 bases and J by 8 bases. CDR3 sequence reads: CASTMRTGVDEQFF. CDR3 nucleotide sequence: TGTGCCAGCACGATGAGGACAGGGGTGGATGAGCAGTTCTTC. The full variable domain, completed using reference TRBV2 and TRBJ2-1, is EPEVTQTPSHQVTQMGQEVILRCVPISNHLYFYWYRQILGQKVEFLVSFYNNEISEKSEIFDDQFSVERPDGSNFTLKIRSTKLEDSAMYFCASTMRTGVDEQFFGPGTRLTVL.

The chain couples TRBV6-5 to TRBJ2-1, with D maybe TRBD1 (5 bases). This CDR3 contains 14 residues. Germline values: CDR1 MNHEY, CDR2 SVGAGI. V lost 2 bases and J lost 6, with 11 bases in between. In DNA form, the CDR3 reads TGTGCCAGCAGTTACGGGCAGGGTGTCAATGAGCAGTTCTTC. Translating gives CASSYGQGVNEQFF.

V is TRBV11-2 and J is TRBJ2-5; D ambiguous. The J call is in doubt because the DNA end fits TRBJ2-1 better. The CDR3 sequence is 12 residues long. CDR1 and CDR2 from the germline V gene are SGHAT and FQNNGV. The DNA for the CDR3 is TGTGCCAGCAGCCCCCCAGCTGATGAGCAGTTCTTC. Encoded protein: CASSPPADEQFF.

The chain recombines TRBV20-1 with TRBJ1-6; unclear D gene. The ends were cut back, 0 bases at V and 4 bases at J, with 10 bases in the middle. Looked up from germline, CDR1 is DFQATT and CDR2 is SNEGSKA (reference sequence). This CDR3 region has 15 residues. CDR3 nucleotide sequence: TGCAGTGCTAGAGATGTACAGAGATATAATTCACCCCTCCACTTT. The encoded protein is CSARDVQRYNSPLHF.

V usage is TRBV20-1 and J usage is TRBJ1-2; a weak D match, TRBD1 (6 bases). Germline V gives CDR1 DFQATT, CDR2 SNEGSKA (reference sequence). The CDR3 extends over 14 amino acids. Trimming cost V 4 bases and J 4 bases, with 16 bases left between them. The CDR3: CSAIRQVGGYGYTF. The CDR3 DNA follows: TGCAGTGCTATTAGACAGGTCGGGGGCTATGGCTACACCTTC.

This clonotype has just a few counts. J is TRBJ2-1 and V is TRBV2; D might be TRBD2 (5 bases). Germline assignment: CDR1 SNHLY and CDR2 FYNNEI. Deletions cut 8 bases from V and 0 bases from J, with 14 bases between. The CDR3 consists of 15 residues. CDR3 protein: CASSSGFSSYNEQFF. The CDR3 DNA sequence: TGTGCCAGCTCATCGGGGTTTAGCTCCTACAATGAGCAGTTCTTC.

This clonotype was observed a handful of times. V and J are TRBV5-1 and TRBJ1-4; D is ambiguous. The germline gives CDR1 SGHRS, CDR2 YFSETQ. The CDR3 runs 16 residues. V was clipped by 4 bases and J by 2 bases, with 15 bases between them. The DNA of the CDR3 is TGCGCCAGCAGCGTCCCGACGGGAGCGACTAATGAAAAACTGTTTTTT. Its protein product is CASSVPTGATNEKLFF.

V usage is TRBV11-2 and J usage is TRBJ1-3; TRBD1 is a possible D gene (5 bases). The CDR3 covers 14 residues. CDR1 and CDR2 from the germline V gene are SGHAT and FQNNGV. V shed 5 bases and J shed 3 bases, with 11 bases lying between them. DNA of the CDR3: TGTGCCAGCAGCCTAGGACATATTGGAAACACCATATATTTT. Translating it yields CASSLGHIGNTIYF.

V and J are TRBV11-2 and TRBJ2-5; 9 nucleotides line up with TRBD2. This CDR3 has 16 amino acids. After removal of 5 bases from V and 5 bases from J, the junction contained 12 bases not matched to a gene. Germline V gives CDR1 SGHAT, CDR2 FQNNGV. Here the CDR3 reads CASSQPQGGGAETQYF. The CDR3 DNA sequence: TGTGCCAGCAGCCAGCCCCAAGGCGGGGGGGCCGAGACCCAGTACTTC.

This clonotype was seen a handful of times. This chain links TRBV4-2 with TRBJ2-5; 9 positions agree with TRBD1. In germline, CDR1 is LGHNA, CDR2 YNFKEQ. This CDR3 comprises 16 residues. The J segment lost 5 bases and the V segment lost 0 bases, leaving 7 bases of the junction unmatched. Written as DNA, the CDR3 is TGTGCCAGCAGCCAAGATCCACAGGGGGCGCGGGAGACCCAGTACTTC. Residues: CASSQDPQGARETQYF.

The gene calls are TRBV3-1 and TRBJ2-1; TRBD2 might be the D (5 bases). The CDR3 covers 16 residues. With 0 bases removed from V and 1 base from J, the gap between germline ends came to 10 bases. Germline V gene lookup returns CDR1 LGHDT and CDR2 YNNKEL (reference sequence). CDR3 nucleotide sequence: TGTGCCAGCAGCCAAGAGTCAGCGGTATCCTACAATGAGCAGTTCTTC. Translated, it gives CASSQESAVSYNEQFF.

The gene calls are TRBV9 and TRBJ2-7; D might be TRBD1 or TRBD2, each matching 5 bases. With 4 bases removed from V and 7 bases from J, the gap between germline ends came to 18 bases. CDR3 length: 14 residues. CDR1 and CDR2 (germline): SGDLS, YYNGEE. CDR3 DNA sequence: TGTGCCAGCAGCCCCACAGGCCCCTCGGGGGAGCAGTACTTC. Its protein is CASSPTGPSGEQYF.

This clonotype was seen only a few times. The chain joins TRBV10-2 to TRBJ2-3, with 8 nucleotides matching TRBD1. The ends lost 6 bases at V and 1 base at J; junction bases unmatched: 0. Per germline, CDR1 WSHSY and CDR2 SAAADI. The CDR3 totals 13 residues. The CDR3 is CASRGQGTDTQYF. CDR3 sequence (DNA): TGCGCCAGCAGGGGACAGGGCACAGATACGCAGTATTTT.

This clonotype was counted a few times. The chain is built from TRBV10-2 and TRBJ2-5; 10 nucleotides agree with TRBD2. The DNA matches TRBJ2-7 better at its end, which makes the J call doubtful. Germline V gives CDR1 WSHSY, CDR2 SAAADI. There are 15 residues in the CDR3. The CDR3 DNA is TGCGCCAGCAAAAAGCGGGGGGGAAACTCCTACGAGCAGTACTTC. Protein sequence: CASKKRGGNSYEQYF.

This clonotype was seen only a few times. The chain recombines TRBV29-1 with TRBJ1-1; maybe TRBD1 (6 bases). Germline V gene sequence: CDR1 SQVTM, CDR2 ANQGSEA. The CDR3 has 12 amino acids. V lost 6 bases and J 0 bases, leaving 8 bases between the germline ends. DNA of the CDR3: TGCAGCGTCGGGACAATGAACACTGAAGCTTTCTTT. This translates into CSVGTMNTEAFF.

The chain is built from TRBV20-1 and TRBJ2-5, with TRBD1 matching 8 bases. CDR1 DFQATT and CDR2 SNEGSKA come from the germline V gene (reference sequence). The CDR3 contains 17 residues. V gave up 3 bases and J gave up 4 bases; unmatched junction bases: 16. The CDR3 sequence is CSASPPGQGALRETQYF. CDR3 coding DNA: TGCAGTGCTAGTCCCCCGGGGCAGGGGGCCCTCCGAGAGACCCAGTACTTC.

This clonotype was seen a handful of times. The chain recombines TRBV27 with TRBJ2-7; 14 bases match TRBD2. Germline assignment: CDR1 MNHEY and CDR2 SMNVEV (reference sequence). With V trimmed by 5 bases and J by 3 bases, 9 bases remained unmatched. This CDR3 spans 17 amino acids. For the CDR3, the DNA is TGTGCCAGCAGTAAAGGACTAGCGGGGGGCTCTTACTACGAGCAGTACTTC. This translates into CASSKGLAGGSYYEQYF.

This clonotype was counted only a few times. For the CDR3, the DNA is TGTGCCACCAGCAGAGATCAGGGCGATCAGCCCCAGCATTTT. This gives the protein CATSRDQGDQPQHF. The J gene is TRBJ1-5, the V gene TRBV15; TRBD1 is a possible D gene (5 bases). The germline V gene encodes CDR1 LNHNV and CDR2 YYDKDF (reference sequence). V lost 0 bases to trimming and J lost 5 bases, with 8 bases between them. This CDR3 contains 14 residues.

This clonotype was found a few times. The chain uses TRBV29-1 and TRBJ2-1; D tentatively fits TRBD1 or TRBD2 (5 bases each). Germline lookup yields CDR1 SQVTM and CDR2 ANQGSEA. This CDR3 is built from 15 residues. Trimming took off 6 bases at V and 0 bases at J, with 15 bases between the two ends. CDR3 sequence reads: CSVDEGSVSYNEQFF. CDR3 nucleotides: TGCAGCGTCGACGAGGGGTCAGTCTCCTACAATGAGCAGTTCTTC.

V usage is TRBV12-3 or TRBV12-4 and J usage is TRBJ2-3, with 12 bases matching TRBD1. With 5 bases clipped from V and 4 bases from J, the junction kept 13 bases outside the gene matches. CDR3 length: 18 residues. In DNA, the CDR3 is TGTGCCAGCAGTGAGGGTTTGGGGACAGGGGGCGATCCAGATACGCAGTATTTT. Protein: CASSEGLGTGGDPDTQYF.